The text below deals with one T cell receptor (beta chain). This clone occurred once. Which antigen it targets is not known. Base quality data are lacking; no much larger clone is found one base away. The data derive from a study of cytomegalovirus exposure and HLA in healthy donors (dated 2017 in TCRdb). With respect to the entire study: A later analysis indicated that the 90 to 150 validation repertoires were generated on the platform also employed for the roughly 720 repertoires of the first cohort. The study was designed to test whether signatures of past pathogen exposure could be identified by cataloging public T cell receptors. Besides the first cohort of hundreds of subjects, a separate validation cohort made up of about 120 different subjects was used. To predict cytomegalovirus infection status, the study combined high-throughput TCR immunosequencing, statistical association of individual TCRs with disease status, and machine learning. Findings and caveats that apply to the study as a whole: The authors suggested that the approach could potentially be extended to other disease states and immunological phenotypes. A total of about 150 TCR beta chains were listed by the study as associated with cytomegalovirus. Across donors, most TCR sequences were observed very rarely, whereas some public TCRs were present in many individuals. The classifier was reported to diagnose cytomegalovirus status with high specificity and sensitivity in both the original and validation cohorts. In vitro tests confirmed that a few of the cytomegalovirus-associated TCR beta chains recognize cytomegalovirus antigens. A later analysis had no HLA typing for the validation cohort, so co-occurrence there was scored across all 120 repertoires. In a later analysis, TCRs clustered in the first cohort were found to also tend to co-occur in the roughly 110 validation repertoires, with 85% to 95% of cluster scores above 0.

CDR1 is given as SGHRS and CDR2 as YFSETQ, both from the germline V gene. The CDR3 covers 14 residues, taking in both the cysteine and the phenylalanine. The read is trimmed to its CDR3 DNA, 42 bases read in frame from base 1. Trimming leaves V shorter by 5 bases and J shorter by 7 bases, with the junction holding 11 bases beyond the gene matches. The method was the immunoSEQ multiplex PCR assay. The original pipeline was this. A statistical classification framework was built for diagnosing cytomegalovirus status from the catalog of TCR beta chain sequences. This immuneACCESS table, as held by TCRdb, lists in-frame sequences with V and J called but not all clones. Of the missing ones, under half trace to an unresolved V gene in checked studies; the others have no known cause. Clone size and the V and J calls come from that table; the DNA yielded D and trimming. The sample data list about 88,000 clones, and around 96% of these were observed just once. The ten most abundant clones make up roughly 0.78% of the sample.

The donors were included in the validation cohort of roughly 130 subjects, a group kept apart from the roughly 670-subject first cohort. The sequence is built from TRBV5-1 and TRBJ2-7, with 8 central nucleotides matching TRBD2. What was sequenced was PBMCs. This receptor was taken from a man younger than 35 in good health and CMV-seronegative. Read as DNA, the sequence is TGCGCCAGCAGTCAAACGCTTGGGACTAGGGAGCAGTACTTC. This sequence encodes CASSQTLGTREQYF. Reference TRBV5-1 and TRBJ2-7 genes cover what lies past the CDR3, so the full variable domain is KAGVTQTPRYLIKTRGQQVTLSCSPISGHRSVSWYQQTPGQGLQFLFEYFSETQRNKGNFPGRFSGRQFSNSRSEMNVSTLELGDSALYLCASSQTLGTREQYFGPGTRLTVT.